The text below deals with one TCR beta chain. Losses at the gene ends were 4 bases for V and 4 bases for J; bases not matched to a gene: 12. The germline V gene encodes CDR1 DFQATT and CDR2 SNEGSKA (reference sequence). This CDR3 is 15 amino acids long. Each CDR3 protein gets one entry after TCRdb re-called the 5' RACE reads with MiXCR. The repertoire has 500,000 to 550,000 distinct CDR3 sequences, 22% of them found once; the top ten carry about 0.99%. This sample was taken from a study of identical twins. Among all donors, each was a healthy Caucasian. The same data also contributed to another study, on T cells expressing NK-cell markers. From that paper: Most of the eight sequenced donors were HCMV-seropositive; one was seronegative. Similarly, these clonotypes led the CD3+CD56-NKG2C+ fraction as well in a handful of donors.

This receptor was obtained from a woman between 18 and 29 years old in good health. V and J are TRBV20-1 and TRBJ1-2, with 7 bases lining up with TRBD1. The sequenced sample consisted of CD4+ T cells sorted from blood. Written as DNA, the CDR3 is TGCAGTGCTACCCGAGGGACAGTCCAATTCTATGGCTACACCTTC. This encodes CSATRGTVQFYGYTF.